These T cell receptor beta chains were read from a single sample in a study of CD8 T cells in Susac syndrome. TCRdb independently ran MiXCR on the immunoSEQ multiplex PCR reads; one entry per CDR3 protein. The table includes fewer than 70,000 distinct CDR3 sequences, roughly 94% detected once. Sequencing was carried out using CD8+ T cells from PBMCs. Receptors were obtained from a human donor in good health. Both conserved end residues are part of each CDR3. D genes are given only for firm matches. A row's size may be missing; if present it is once, few, many or a size class.

length: 13; size: NA; J: TRBJ2-1; V: TRBV29-1; D: TRBD2; DNA: TGCAGCGTTGAACGCGGGGGGGCGGGTGAGCAGTTCTTC; CDR3: CSVERGGAGEQFF
length: 15; size: NA; J: TRBJ2-3; V: TRBV20-1; D: NA; DNA: TGCAGTGCTAGAGATCTGGGCGGGACGACAGATACGCAGTATTTT; CDR3: CSARDLGGTTDTQYF
length: 16; size: NA; J: TRBJ2-7; V: TRBV29-1; D: TRBD1; DNA: TGCAGCGTTGAAGATCAGGAGACAGGGAGCTCCTACGAGCAGTACTTC; CDR3: CSVEDQETGSSYEQYF
length: 15; size: NA; J: TRBJ2-5; V: TRBV7-2; D: TRBD2; DNA: TGTGCCAGCAGATCCGGTAGCGGGGGCGGGGAGACCCAGTACTTC; CDR3: CASRSGSGGGETQYF
length: 15; size: NA; J: TRBJ1-4; V: TRBV27; D: NA; DNA: TGTGCCAGCAGTTTCACCGGGCCGGGGGTTGAAAAACTGTTTTTT; CDR3: CASSFTGPGVEKLFF
length: 15; size: NA; J: TRBJ2-3; V: TRBV7-2; D: TRBD1; DNA: TGTGCCAGCAGCTCCACAGGGGGAGGCGCAGATACGCAGTATTTT; CDR3: CASSSTGGGADTQYF
length: 15; size: NA; J: TRBJ2-1; V: TRBV7-9; D: NA; DNA: TGTGCCAGCAGCTTAGTTGAGACAGCCTGGAATGAGCAGTTCTTC; CDR3: CASSLVETAWNEQFF
length: 15; size: NA; J: TRBJ2-7; V: TRBV7-8; D: TRBD1; DNA: TGTGCCAGCAGCCCTGGGACAGCAGGGGCGGGCGAGCAGTACTTC; CDR3: CASSPGTAGAGEQYF
length: 12; size: NA; J: TRBJ2-7; V: TRBV2; D: NA; DNA: TGTGCCAGCAGTCATCCCCTGGACGAGCAGTACTTC; CDR3: CASSHPLDEQYF
length: 19; size: NA; J: TRBJ1-3; V: TRBV1; D: NA; DNA: TGCACCAGCAGCCCCCCCGGGGGGGTAGGGGTTTACTCTGGAAACACCATATATTTT; CDR3: CTSSPPGGVGVYSGNTIYF
length: 14; size: NA; J: TRBJ2-1; V: TRBV7-2; D: TRBD1; DNA: TGTGCCAGCAGGATGGGGACAGCATACAATGAGCAGTTCTTC; CDR3: CASRMGTAYNEQFF
length: 11; size: NA; J: TRBJ1-2; V: TRBV6-1; D: NA; DNA: TGTGCCAGCAGAAACCCACGGGGCTACACCTTC; CDR3: CASRNPRGYTF
length: 13; size: NA; J: TRBJ2-3; V: TRBV29-1; D: TRBD1; DNA: TGCAGCGTCGGGAAGGGGGCCGCAGATACGCAGTATTTT; CDR3: CSVGKGAADTQYF
length: 15; size: NA; J: TRBJ2-7; V: TRBV13; D: TRBD1; DNA: TGTGCCAGCAACCCCCTGGGGACAGGCAACTACGAGCAGTACTTC; CDR3: CASNPLGTGNYEQYF
length: 14; size: NA; J: TRBJ1-2; V: TRBV13; D: TRBD1; DNA: TGTGCCAGCAGCCTTCCGGGACAGGGACATGGCTACACCTTC; CDR3: CASSLPGQGHGYTF
length: 17; size: NA; J: TRBJ2-3; V: TRBV7-9; D: TRBD2; DNA: TGTGCCAGCAGCCCCGCCTTTGCGGGGGGGAACACAGATACGCAGTATTTT; CDR3: CASSPAFAGGNTDTQYF
length: 14; size: NA; J: TRBJ1-2; V: TRBV9; D: TRBD1; DNA: TGTGCCAGCAGCGTAGGGACAGGGACGGAGGGCTACACCTTC; CDR3: CASSVGTGTEGYTF
length: 18; size: NA; J: TRBJ2-2; V: TRBV29-1; D: TRBD1; DNA: TGCAGCGTTGAAGGGACAGGGGGCAAATTTGGCGACACCGGGGAGCTGTTTTTT; CDR3: CSVEGTGGKFGDTGELFF
length: 15; size: NA; J: TRBJ1-5; V: TRBV28; D: NA; DNA: TGTGCCAGCAGTTTTAGAGGTGATAGCAATCAGCCCCAGCATTTT; CDR3: CASSFRGDSNQPQHF
length: 17; size: NA; J: TRBJ1-4; V: TRBV4-3; D: NA; DNA: TGCGCCAGCAGCCAAGATTTCGGGGATTGGGCTAATGAAAAACTGTTTTTT; CDR3: CASSQDFGDWANEKLFF
length: 15; size: NA; J: TRBJ2-5; V: TRBV6-5; D: TRBD2; DNA: TGTGCCAGCACCCGTAGCGGGGGGGCCGGAGAGACCCAGTACTTC; CDR3: CASTRSGGAGETQYF
length: 15; size: NA; J: TRBJ1-2; V: TRBV6-1; D: TRBD1; DNA: TGTGCCAGCACCCCAAGGACAGGGATAGACTATGGCTACACCTTC; CDR3: CASTPRTGIDYGYTF
length: 16; size: NA; J: TRBJ1-1; V: TRBV5-1; D: NA; DNA: TGCGCCAGCAGCTGGGGGAGGGGGGATTCCAACACTGAAGCTTTCTTT; CDR3: CASSWGRGDSNTEAFF
length: 14; size: NA; J: TRBJ1-4; V: TRBV4-1; D: TRBD1; DNA: TGCGCCAGCAGCCCGGGACAGGGGGCAGAAAAACTGTTTTTT; CDR3: CASSPGQGAEKLFF
length: 16; size: NA; J: TRBJ2-3; V: TRBV7-2; D: TRBD2; DNA: TGTGCCAGCAGCTCCCCGGCCAACCCGGGGGGGGATACGCAGTATTTT; CDR3: CASSSPANPGGDTQYF
length: 18; size: NA; J: TRBJ2-5; V: TRBV7-8; D: TRBD2; DNA: TGTGCCAGCAGCTTAGCCCTAGCGGGGGGGCCTGGGGGAGAGACCCAGTACTTC; CDR3: CASSLALAGGPGGETQYF
length: 14; size: NA; J: TRBJ2-2; V: TRBV5-1; D: NA; DNA: TGCGCCAGCACCACAGCCGGGGCTCCCGGGGAGCTGTTTTTT; CDR3: CASTTAGAPGELFF
length: 11; size: once; J: TRBJ1-2; V: TRBV30; D: NA; DNA: TGTGCCCTAGGACACAACTATGGCTACACCTTC; CDR3: CALGHNYGYTF
length: 14; size: NA; J: TRBJ2-5; V: TRBV7-9; D: TRBD1; DNA: TGTGCCAGCAGCTCAGGGGGCGTCCGGGAGACCCAGTACTTC; CDR3: CASSSGGVRETQYF
length: 19; size: NA; J: TRBJ2-5; V: TRBV6-2/TRBV6-3; D: NA; DNA: TGTGCCAGCAGGACAGCTCGCTGGGCAGTCGGAGAGTACCAAGAGACCCAGTACTTC; CDR3: CASRTARWAVGEYQETQYF
length: 16; size: NA; J: TRBJ2-2; V: TRBV2; D: NA; DNA: TGTGCCAGCACCCCCGATGAGAGGGCGAACACCGGGGAGCTGTTTTTT; CDR3: CASTPDERANTGELFF
length: 14; size: NA; J: TRBJ2-7; V: TRBV4-1; D: NA; DNA: TGCGCCAGCACCGGTGAGGGGTCCTCCTACGAGCAGTACTTC; CDR3: CASTGEGSSYEQYF
length: 10; size: NA; J: TRBJ1-2; V: TRBV29-1; D: NA; DNA: TGCAGCGTTGACCTATATGGCTACACCTTC; CDR3: CSVDLYGYTF
length: 15; size: NA; J: TRBJ1-6; V: TRBV7-9; D: NA; DNA: TGTGCCAGCAGCCTGCCGGCCGCCTATAATTCACCCCTCCACTTT; CDR3: CASSLPAAYNSPLHF
length: 15; size: NA; J: TRBJ1-2; V: TRBV7-9; D: TRBD1; DNA: TGTGCCAGCAGCTTAGGAGGGGGCAGAGCCTATGGCTACACCTTC; CDR3: CASSLGGGRAYGYTF
length: 15; size: NA; J: TRBJ2-2; V: TRBV12-3/TRBV12-4; D: TRBD1; DNA: TGTGCCAGCAATAGGGACAGGGCGGCCACCGGGGAGCTGTTTTTT; CDR3: CASNRDRAATGELFF
length: 14; size: NA; J: TRBJ2-7; V: TRBV7-9; D: TRBD1; DNA: TGTGCCAGCAGCTCTACAGGGGACCCCTACGAGCAGTACTTC; CDR3: CASSSTGDPYEQYF
length: 13; size: NA; J: TRBJ1-5; V: TRBV6-2/TRBV6-3; D: NA; DNA: TGTGCCAGCACTATAAGGGGGAATCAGCCCCAGCATTTT; CDR3: CASTIRGNQPQHF
length: 15; size: NA; J: TRBJ2-2; V: TRBV30; D: TRBD1; DNA: TGTGCCTGGAATGGACAGGGAACCTACACCGGGGAGCTGTTTTTT; CDR3: CAWNGQGTYTGELFF
length: 16; size: once; J: TRBJ2-5; V: TRBV6-2/TRBV6-3; D: TRBD2; DNA: TGTGCCAGCAGCATTCCCGGGACTAGCGGTCCAGAGACCCAGTACTTC; CDR3: CASSIPGTSGPETQYF
length: 14; size: NA; J: TRBJ2-1; V: TRBV7-2; D: TRBD2; DNA: TGTGCCAGCAGCCAACTAGCGGGGCTCCTTGAGCAGTTCTTC; CDR3: CASSQLAGLLEQFF
length: 16; size: NA; J: TRBJ2-5; V: TRBV7-9; D: NA; DNA: TGTGCCAGCAGCGCCAGAGGGTCTATCTTGAGGGAGACCCAGTACTTC; CDR3: CASSARGSILRETQYF
length: 15; size: NA; J: TRBJ2-1; V: TRBV6-2/TRBV6-3; D: NA; DNA: TGTGCCAGCACCGAGCCCGGGACATACTACAATGAGCAGTTCTTC; CDR3: CASTEPGTYYNEQFF
length: 13; size: NA; J: TRBJ1-1; V: TRBV7-9; D: TRBD1; DNA: TGTGCCAGCAGCTTAGCGAGGGACAGAGGAGCTTTCTTT; CDR3: CASSLARDRGAFF
length: 14; size: NA; J: TRBJ1-3; V: TRBV13; D: NA; DNA: TGTGCCAGCAGCTTCGTGGGTACTGGAAACACCATATATTTT; CDR3: CASSFVGTGNTIYF
length: 14; size: once; J: TRBJ1-1; V: TRBV9; D: TRBD1; DNA: TGTGCCAGCAGCGCCGGACAGGGGGCTACTGAAGCTTTCTTT; CDR3: CASSAGQGATEAFF
length: 13; size: NA; J: TRBJ1-1; V: TRBV20-1; D: NA; DNA: TGCAGTGCTAACCCCGTCCAGGACACTGAAGCTTTCTTT; CDR3: CSANPVQDTEAFF
length: 19; size: NA; J: TRBJ2-4; V: TRBV6-5; D: TRBD1; DNA: TGTGCCAGCAGTTACTACATACCGTCCTCAGACAGGGGGGAAGACATTCAGTACTTC; CDR3: CASSYYIPSSDRGEDIQYF
length: 12; size: NA; J: TRBJ2-5; V: TRBV28; D: TRBD2; DNA: TGTGCCGGGGGGGAGAGCCAAGAGACCCAGTACTTC; CDR3: CAGGESQETQYF
length: 13; size: NA; J: TRBJ1-3; V: TRBV29-1; D: NA; DNA: TGCAGCGTTGCGACGGGCTCTGGAAACACCATATATTTT; CDR3: CSVATGSGNTIYF
length: 12; size: NA; J: TRBJ1-1; V: TRBV13; D: TRBD1; DNA: TGTGCCAGCAGCTTAAGACAGGGGGACGCTTTCTTT; CDR3: CASSLRQGDAFF
length: 13; size: once; J: TRBJ2-3; V: TRBV9; D: NA; DNA: TGTGCCAGCAGCGGAGGCAGGGCAAATACGCAGTATTTT; CDR3: CASSGGRANTQYF
length: 13; size: once; J: TRBJ1-6; V: TRBV13; D: TRBD1; DNA: TGTGCCAGCAGCCCAGGGGGACGATCACCCCTCCACTTT; CDR3: CASSPGGRSPLHF
length: 18; size: NA; J: TRBJ1-4; V: TRBV6-2/TRBV6-3; D: NA; DNA: TGTGCCAGCAGTTACGATCTCCAGGGGCAGACGACTAATGAAAAACTGTTTTTT; CDR3: CASSYDLQGQTTNEKLFF
length: 15; size: NA; J: TRBJ1-4; V: TRBV3-1; D: TRBD1; DNA: TGTGCCAGCAGGAGTACCGGGACAGGACATGAAAAACTGTTTTTT; CDR3: CASRSTGTGHEKLFF
length: 14; size: few; J: TRBJ1-1; V: TRBV29-1; D: NA; DNA: TGCAGCGGACGGACAGCGGGCCGTAACACTGAAGCTTTCTTT; CDR3: CSGRTAGRNTEAFF
length: 13; size: NA; J: TRBJ1-1; V: TRBV7-9; D: NA; DNA: TGTGCCAGCACCCGAAGTGGGGAAACTGAAGCTTTCTTT; CDR3: CASTRSGETEAFF